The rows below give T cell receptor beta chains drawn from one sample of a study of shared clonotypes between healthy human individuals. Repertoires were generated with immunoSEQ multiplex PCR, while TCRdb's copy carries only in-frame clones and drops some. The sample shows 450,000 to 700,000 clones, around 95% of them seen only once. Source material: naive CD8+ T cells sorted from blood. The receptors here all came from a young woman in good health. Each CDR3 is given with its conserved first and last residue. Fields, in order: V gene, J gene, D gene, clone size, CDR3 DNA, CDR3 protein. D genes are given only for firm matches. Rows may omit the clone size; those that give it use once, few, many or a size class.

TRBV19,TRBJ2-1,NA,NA,TGTGCCAGTAGTATAGGAGACTGGGGCTACAATGAGCAGTTCTTC,CASSIGDWGYNEQFF
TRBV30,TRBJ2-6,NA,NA,TGTGCCTGGACTGGACTCAGGCCCACCTCTGGGGCCAACGTCCTGACTTTC,CAWTGLRPTSGANVLTF
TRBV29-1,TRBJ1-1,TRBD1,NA,TGCAGCGTTGGAAGACAGGGAGGGAACACTGAAGCTTTCTTT,CSVGRQGGNTEAFF
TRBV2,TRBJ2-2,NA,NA,TGTGCCAGCAGTGAGGCAGGGCTGGGCACCGGGGAGCTGTTTTTT,CASSEAGLGTGELFF
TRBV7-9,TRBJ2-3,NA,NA,TGTGCCAGCAGCTTAGCGGGGTCTGATACGCAGTATTTT,CASSLAGSDTQYF
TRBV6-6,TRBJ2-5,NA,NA,TGTGCCAGCAGTTACTCAGTAGAGACCCAGTACTTC,CASSYSVETQYF
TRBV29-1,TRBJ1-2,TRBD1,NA,TGCAGCGTTGAAGACAGGGGGCTTAGGGCTAACTATGGCTACACCTTC,CSVEDRGLRANYGYTF
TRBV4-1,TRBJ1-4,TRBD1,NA,TGCGCCAGCAGCCAACCTACAGGGGCGGGTAATGAAAAACTGTTTTTT,CASSQPTGAGNEKLFF
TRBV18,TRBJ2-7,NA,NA,TGTGCCAGCTCACCTTCGCCCGCGCAGGGAAACTACGAGCAGTACTTC,CASSPSPAQGNYEQYF
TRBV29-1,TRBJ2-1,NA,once,TGCAGCGCCGAGGGCACTGACTACAATGAGCAGTTCTTC,CSAEGTDYNEQFF
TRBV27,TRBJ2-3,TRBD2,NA,TGTGCCAGCAGTTTCTCAGCGGGAGGAGGAGGGGCCACAGATACGCAGTATTTT,CASSFSAGGGGATDTQYF
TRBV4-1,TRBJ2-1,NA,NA,TGCGCCAGCAGCCAAGCCAGCAGGGATGAGCAGTTCTTC,CASSQASRDEQFF
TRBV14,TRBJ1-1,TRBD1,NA,TGTGCCAGCAGCCCATTCCCTCGTAACAGGGGGCTGAACACTGAAGCTTTCTTT,CASSPFPRNRGLNTEAFF
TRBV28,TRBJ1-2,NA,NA,TGTGCCAGCAGCCAGGGACCGGGGGACTATGGCTACACCTTC,CASSQGPGDYGYTF
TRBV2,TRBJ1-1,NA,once,TGTGCCAGCAGTTTTCCAGGGGTTCTTATGAACACTGAAGCTTTCTTT,CASSFPGVLMNTEAFF
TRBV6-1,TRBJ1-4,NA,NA,TGTGCCAGCAGTGAGAGGGTAGAAAAACTGTTTTTT,CASSERVEKLFF
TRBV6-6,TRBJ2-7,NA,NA,TGTGCCACCTCCGGCGGATCCTACGAGCAGTACTTC,CATSGGSYEQYF
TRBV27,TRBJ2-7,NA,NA,TGTGCCAGCAGTTTCTCTCGGGGCCCCAACTCCTACGAGCAGTACTTC,CASSFSRGPNSYEQYF
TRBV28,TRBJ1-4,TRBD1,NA,TGTGCCAGCAGCTCGGTGGGACAGGAGTTTGAAAAACTGTTTTTT,CASSSVGQEFEKLFF
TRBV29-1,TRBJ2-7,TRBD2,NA,TGCAGCGTTGTGGGATGGAGCGGGGGCGAGGCGGGAGGGATATCCTACGAGCAGTACTTC,CSVVGWSGGEAGGISYEQYF
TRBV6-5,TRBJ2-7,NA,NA,TGTGCCAGCAGCCCGACAGGTAACGAGCAGTACTTC,CASSPTGNEQYF
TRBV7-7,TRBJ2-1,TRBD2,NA,TGTGCCAGCAGCTCGAGCGGGAGCAATGAGCAGTTCTTC,CASSSSGSNEQFF
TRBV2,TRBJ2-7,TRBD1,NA,TGTGCCAGGGTTGGACAGGGGAGCAACGAGCAGTACTTC,CARVGQGSNEQYF
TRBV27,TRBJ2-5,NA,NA,TGTGCCAGCAGTTGGGCAGCGCAAGAGACCCAGTACTTC,CASSWAAQETQYF
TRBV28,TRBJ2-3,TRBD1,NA,TGTGCCAGCAGTCGCCCTACAGGGGTGACAGATACGCAGTATTTT,CASSRPTGVTDTQYF
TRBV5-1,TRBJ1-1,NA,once,TGCGCCAGCAGCTTGGGTTGGGGAGGAACTGAAGCTTTCTTT,CASSLGWGGTEAFF
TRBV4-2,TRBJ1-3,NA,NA,TGTGCCAGCAGCCCCGGAGGAAACACCATATATTTT,CASSPGGNTIYF
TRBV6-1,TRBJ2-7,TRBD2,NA,TGTGCCAGCAGCGAGGGACTAGCGGGCCATTACGAGCAGTACTTC,CASSEGLAGHYEQYF
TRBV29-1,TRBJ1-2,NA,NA,TGCAGCGCCGGACAAAGGGATGGCTACACCTTC,CSAGQRDGYTF
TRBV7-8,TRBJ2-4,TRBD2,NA,TGTGCCAGCAGCTTAGATCGGCCTAGCGGGCCCAAAAACATTCAGTACTTC,CASSLDRPSGPKNIQYF
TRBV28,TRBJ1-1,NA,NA,TGTGCCAGCAGTTTTTGGGGAAGGCCCACTATGAACACTGAAGCTTTCTTT,CASSFWGRPTMNTEAFF
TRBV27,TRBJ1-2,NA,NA,TGTGCCAGCAGTTGGGCGGGGGGTCACTATGGCTACACCTTC,CASSWAGGHYGYTF
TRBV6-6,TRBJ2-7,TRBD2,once,TGTGCCAGCTTGGGACTAGCGGGGAGCTACGAGCAGTACTTC,CASLGLAGSYEQYF
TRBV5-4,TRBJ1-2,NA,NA,TGTGCCAGCAGCTTTGACCGCACGATTTATGGCTACACCTTC,CASSFDRTIYGYTF
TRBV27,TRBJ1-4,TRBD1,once,TGTGCCAGCAGTCCCACGGACAGGGTGCGAGTAGAAAAACTGTTTTTT,CASSPTDRVRVEKLFF
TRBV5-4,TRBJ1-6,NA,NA,TGTGCCAGCAGTCACAGCGACTCCTATAATTCACCCCTCCACTTT,CASSHSDSYNSPLHF
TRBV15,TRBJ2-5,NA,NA,TGTGCCACCAGCGAAGTCAGGGGCGGCGAGGAGACCCAGTACTTC,CATSEVRGGEETQYF
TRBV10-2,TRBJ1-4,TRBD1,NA,TGCGCCAGCGGACAGGGGAGTAATGAAAAACTGTTTTTT,CASGQGSNEKLFF
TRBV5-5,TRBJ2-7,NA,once,TGTGCCAGCAGCAACCGGGACAACTCCTACGAGCAGTACTTC,CASSNRDNSYEQYF
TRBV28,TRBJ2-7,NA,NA,TGTGCCAGCAGTTTCCCGGGAAGAGGGGCTTACGAGCAGTACTTC,CASSFPGRGAYEQYF
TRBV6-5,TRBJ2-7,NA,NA,TGTGCCAGCAGTTACTCGAACTTGGAGGTGTCCTACGAGCAGTACTTC,CASSYSNLEVSYEQYF
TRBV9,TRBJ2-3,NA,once,TGTGCCAGCAGCGCTTGGGGCAGGGGAACAGATACGCAGTATTTT,CASSAWGRGTDTQYF
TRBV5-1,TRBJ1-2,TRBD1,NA,TGCGCCAGCAGCTCCCGGGACAGGTCTAACTATGGCTACACCTTC,CASSSRDRSNYGYTF
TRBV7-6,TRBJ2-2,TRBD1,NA,TGTGCCAGCAGCTTAGGGGCAGGGGGCGACACCGGGGAGCTGTTTTTT,CASSLGAGGDTGELFF
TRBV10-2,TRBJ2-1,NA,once,TGCGCCAGCACCGGGACCCTAAGCAATGAGCAGTTCTTC,CASTGTLSNEQFF
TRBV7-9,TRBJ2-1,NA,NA,TGTGCCAGCAGCCCACACCCCCTGGGCTTATTAGATGAGCAGTTCTTC,CASSPHPLGLLDEQFF
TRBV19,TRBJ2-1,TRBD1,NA,TGTGCCAGTAGTCCACCTCCGGGACAGGGATACAATGAGCAGTTCTTC,CASSPPPGQGYNEQFF